Following are 16 T cell receptor beta chains from one sample sequenced in a study of CXCR3-negative and CXCR3-positive naive CD8 T cells. Study-level results: Comparison of naive cells showed more hydrophobic TRB CDR3s in CXCR3-positive than in CXCR3-negative naive cells.

Via 5' RACE with UMI labels, TRB cDNA libraries were prepared. TCRdb derives one entry per CDR3 protein from the 5' RACE reads, leaving out DNA. The sample has 50,000 to 70,000 distinct CDR3 sequences. These TCRs are of unknown antigen specificity. The sequenced sample consisted of naive CXCR3+ CD8+ T cells from blood. The subset was: CD45RO-CCR7+CD27+CD95- naive CD8+ T cells expressing CXCR3 (TNR3+). Receptors were obtained from a human donor in good health. Some clones in this sample may be carry-over from other donors' samples.

The chain links TRBV29-1 to TRBJ2-7; TCRdb designates TRBD1, a call that cannot be tested without DNA. The CDR3 sequence is 12 residues long. Germline CDR1 is SQVTM and CDR2 is ANQGSEA. The CDR3 sequence: CSVWGADYEQYF.

The chain employs TRBV6-1 and TRBJ2-1; absent DNA, TCRdb's TRBD2 call cannot be checked. CDR3 size: 13 residues. Germline V gives CDR1 MNHNS, CDR2 SASEGT. The CDR3 reads CASSPEGDNEQFF.

The chain carries TRBV6-6 and TRBJ1-5; TCRdb gives TRBD1 as the D gene, but with no DNA this cannot be confirmed. The CDR3 extends over 14 amino acids. Per the germline V gene, CDR1 is MNHNY and CDR2 is SVGAGI (reference sequence). The CDR3: CGSRQGVRDQPQHF.

The CDR3 reads CATLPAGNGYTF. This chain joins TRBV7-9 and TRBJ1-2. Germline V gene lookup returns CDR1 SEHNR and CDR2 FQNEAQ (reference sequence). The CDR3 extends over 12 amino acids. The full variable domain, with the rest looked up from reference TRBV7-9 and TRBJ1-2, is DTGVSQNPRHKITKRGQNVTFRCDPISEHNRLYWYRQTLGQGPEFLTYFQNEAQLEKSRLLSDRFSAERPKGSFSTLEIQRTEQGDSAMYLCATLPAGNGYTFGSGTRLTVV.

The J gene is TRBJ2-7, the V gene TRBV2; with no DNA, the TCRdb D assignment of TRBD1 cannot be verified. CDR3 size: 14 residues. Per the germline V gene, CDR1 is SNHLY and CDR2 is FYNNEI. CDR3 sequence reads: CASTEHLPGNEQYF.

This chain links TRBV29-1 with TRBJ2-2; TCRdb outputs TRBD1, but without DNA this stays unchecked. Germline V gene data show CDR1 as SQVTM and CDR2 as ANQGSEA. The CDR3 contains 12 residues. The CDR3 protein is CSVVSGSGELFF.

CDR3 region: CASSLVAGSNQPQHF. The rearrangement links TRBV7-2 to TRBJ1-5. The CDR3 covers 15 residues. CDR1 and CDR2 (germline): SGHTA, FQGNSA.

This chain links TRBV9 with TRBJ2-7; lacking DNA, the TRBD2 call made by TCRdb goes unchecked. The CDR3 has 14 amino acids. Germline CDR1 reads SGDLS; CDR2 reads YYNGEE. This CDR3 is CASPEEADPYEQYF.

The genes are TRBV7-8 and TRBJ1-1; without DNA, the TCRdb call of TRBD1 cannot be checked. CDR1 and CDR2 from the germline V gene are SGHVS and FQNEAQ. The CDR3 length is 14 residues. CDR3 sequence reads: CASSLPGDGTEAFF.

V and J are TRBV11-3 and TRBJ1-3. Germline CDR1 SGHNT, CDR2 YENEEA. The CDR3 sequence is 13 residues long. CDR3 loop: CASSSLSGNTIYF.

The gene calls are TRBV29-1 and TRBJ1-5; TCRdb outputs TRBD1, but without DNA this stays unchecked. CDR1 is SQVTM, CDR2 ANQGSEA, per germline. The CDR3 consists of 16 residues. The CDR3 sequence is CSVAGGTGGSNQPQHF.

This chain connects TRBV28 to TRBJ2-7; the TRBD1 assignment by TCRdb is unverifiable without DNA. Germline V CDR1 and CDR2: MDHEN, SYDVKM. CDR3 length: 12 residues. The CDR3 protein is CASTPGADEQYF.

The chain recombines TRBV3-1 with TRBJ2-3; checking the TCRdb D call of TRBD2 is not possible without DNA. The germline gives CDR1 LGHDT, CDR2 YNNKEL (reference sequence). CDR3 size: 15 residues. The CDR3 sequence is CASSQIAGSTDTQYF.

The CDR3 sequence is CASSQGAGANEQFF. The chain employs TRBV4-1 and TRBJ2-1; there is no DNA to check the TCRdb D call of TRBD1. Germline V gene sequence: CDR1 MGHRA, CDR2 YSYEKL. The CDR3 sequence is 14 residues long.

The CDR3 protein is CASSLAGGPYNEQFF. The chain carries TRBV28 and TRBJ2-1; TCRdb reports TRBD2, a call that lacks DNA to check it against. CDR3 length: 15 residues. Germline-derived CDR1 and CDR2 are MDHEN and SYDVKM.

V and J are TRBV29-1 and TRBJ2-5; TCRdb selects TRBD2, and the lack of DNA leaves this call unchecked. Germline values: CDR1 SQVTM, CDR2 ANQGSEA. The CDR3 has 13 residues. The CDR3 loop reads CSVRLAGIEAQYF.